This T cell receptor (beta chain) was sequenced during a study of T cell changes during pregnancy in multiple sclerosis. TCRdb's table, derived via immunoSEQ multiplex PCR, lists solely in-frame clones and lacks some. Found here are 47,000 or so clones, 85% to 90% of them singletons; the top ten hold under 6.5%. This specimen was peripheral blood, taken after pregnancy. This receptor was obtained from a female donor in good health, enrolled as a control in a pregnancy study.

The CDR3 coding sequence is TGTGCCAGCAGCCCCGGACTAGCGGGGATCTACGAGCAGTACTTC. The encoded protein is CASSPGLAGIYEQYF. The chain uses TRBV7-2 and TRBJ2-7, with 12 positions matching TRBD2. V lost 5 bases, J lost 3 bases, and 5 bases stayed unmatched. The CDR3 runs 15 residues. Germline assignment: CDR1 SGHTA and CDR2 FQGNSA.